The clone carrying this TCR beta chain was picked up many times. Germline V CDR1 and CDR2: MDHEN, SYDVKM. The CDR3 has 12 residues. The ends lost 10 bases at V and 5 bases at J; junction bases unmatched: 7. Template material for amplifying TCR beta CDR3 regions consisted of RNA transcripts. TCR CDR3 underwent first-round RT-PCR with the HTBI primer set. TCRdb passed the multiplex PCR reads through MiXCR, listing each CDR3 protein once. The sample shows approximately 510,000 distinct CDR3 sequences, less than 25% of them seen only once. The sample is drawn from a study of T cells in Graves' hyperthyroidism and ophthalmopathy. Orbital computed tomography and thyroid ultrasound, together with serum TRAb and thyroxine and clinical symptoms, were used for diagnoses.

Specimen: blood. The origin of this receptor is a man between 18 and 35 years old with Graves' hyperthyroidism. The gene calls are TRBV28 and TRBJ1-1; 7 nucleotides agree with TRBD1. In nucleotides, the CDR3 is TGTGCCATCCGACAGGGAGGAACTGAAGCTTTCTTT. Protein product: CAIRQGGTEAFF.